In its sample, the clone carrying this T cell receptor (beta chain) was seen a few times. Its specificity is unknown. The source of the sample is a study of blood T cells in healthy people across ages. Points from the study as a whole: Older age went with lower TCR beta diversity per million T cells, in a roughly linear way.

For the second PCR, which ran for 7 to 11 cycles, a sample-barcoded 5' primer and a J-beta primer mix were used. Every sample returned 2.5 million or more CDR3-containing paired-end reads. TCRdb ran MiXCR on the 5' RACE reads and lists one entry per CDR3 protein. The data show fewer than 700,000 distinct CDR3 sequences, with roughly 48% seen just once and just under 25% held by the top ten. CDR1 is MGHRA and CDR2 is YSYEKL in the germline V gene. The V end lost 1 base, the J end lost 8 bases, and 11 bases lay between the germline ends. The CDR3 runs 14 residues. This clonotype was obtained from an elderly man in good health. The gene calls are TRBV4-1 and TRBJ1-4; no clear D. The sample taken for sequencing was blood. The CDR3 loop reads CASSQAGTTEKLFF. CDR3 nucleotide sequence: TGCGCCAGCAGCCAAGCTGGAACTACGGAAAAACTGTTTTTT.